The rows below give T cell receptor beta chains drawn from one sample of a study of cytomegalovirus exposure and HLA in healthy donors. Libraries were prepared by immunoSEQ multiplex PCR; TCRdb keeps only in-frame clonotypes and omits some of them. The sample yields roughly 84,000 clones, over 70% seen once. Sequences were obtained from PBMCs. Receptors originate from a male donor in good health and CMV-seropositive. Each CDR3 is given with its conserved first and last residue. The D gene is left open where the match is weak. Expanded clones are given a class, and other clones once, few, many or no size at all.

V,J,size,D,CDR3,DNA
TRBV11-2,TRBJ2-2,NA,NA,CASSSLGTTGELFF,TGTGCCAGCAGCTCCCTTGGGACAACCGGGGAGCTGTTTTTT
TRBV28,TRBJ2-5,NA,NA,CASSLYGGREETQYF,TGTGCCAGCAGTTTATACGGGGGGCGCGAGGAGACCCAGTACTTC
TRBV7-2,TRBJ1-2,NA,TRBD1,CASSYRQGIYGYTF,TGTGCCAGCAGCTATCGACAGGGTATCTATGGCTACACCTTC
TRBV7-9,TRBJ2-7,NA,TRBD1,CASSQWTGGHEQYF,TGTGCCAGCAGCCAGTGGACAGGGGGCCACGAGCAGTACTTC
TRBV2,TRBJ2-1,NA,TRBD1,CASRDRGIYNEQFF,TGTGCCAGCAGGGACAGGGGAATATACAATGAGCAGTTCTTC
TRBV29-1,TRBJ2-7,NA,TRBD1,CSVEDGGQGTINPYEQYF,TGCAGCGTTGAAGATGGAGGACAGGGGACGATTAACCCCTACGAGCAGTACTTC
TRBV6-1,TRBJ1-1,NA,NA,CASSEKQEHTEAFF,TGTGCCAGCAGTGAGAAACAAGAACACACTGAAGCTTTCTTT
TRBV28,TRBJ2-2,NA,TRBD1,CASSLSGQRTGELFF,TGTGCCAGCAGTTTATCGGGACAGAGAACCGGGGAGCTGTTTTTT
TRBV28,TRBJ2-7,NA,TRBD2,CANSRAGGLEQYF,TGTGCCAACTCTAGAGCGGGGGGTCTCGAGCAGTACTTC
TRBV5-5,TRBJ1-5,once,TRBD1,CASSRQGGMDQPQHF,TGTGCCAGCAGCCGACAGGGGGGTATGGATCAGCCCCAGCATTTT
TRBV19,TRBJ1-5,NA,TRBD1,CASSINWDRVGNQPQHF,TGTGCCAGTAGTATTAACTGGGACAGGGTGGGCAATCAGCCCCAGCATTTT
TRBV6-5,TRBJ1-1,NA,NA,CASSYSGGMRTEAFF,TGTGCCAGCAGTTACTCTGGGGGCATGAGGACTGAAGCTTTCTTT
TRBV19,TRBJ1-5,few,TRBD1,CASSTGGSHNQPQHF,TGTGCCAGTAGTACAGGGGGTTCCCACAATCAGCCCCAGCATTTT
TRBV7-9,TRBJ2-5,NA,NA,CASSLGHARQETQYF,TGTGCCAGCAGCTTGGGGCACGCTCGCCAAGAGACCCAGTACTTC
TRBV28,TRBJ2-3,NA,TRBD2,CASSPTGGNTDTQYF,TGTGCCAGCAGTCCCACGGGGGGAAACACAGATACGCAGTATTTT
TRBV11-1,TRBJ2-5,NA,NA,CASSLSLPGQRRETQYF,TGTGCCAGCAGCTTAAGTCTTCCAGGACAGCGACGGGAGACCCAGTACTTC